This TCR beta chain was retrieved from a study of shared clonotypes between healthy human individuals. V was shortened by 5 bases and J by 1 base, with 14 bases between the two germline ends. The CDR3 has 15 amino acids. Germline V gene lookup returns CDR1 MGHDK and CDR2 SYGVNS. Whole-study results and caveats: Only blood samples were collected, and tissue repertoires likely differ. It was observed that 5% to 6% of naive CD4 clonotypes were shared across a few donors. All-four-donor shared clonotypes had higher generation probabilities than non-shared clonotypes did.

Comments on this clone: Its specificity is not known.

Each donor was a Caucasian adult residing in Nashville, Tennessee. Data came from immunoSEQ multiplex PCR; TCRdb stores just in-frame clones and leaves some out. The sample records 950,000 to 1,100,000 clones, 75% being singletons. This chain uses TRBV25-1 with TRBJ2-5; D might be TRBD2 (5 bases). Sample: memory CD4+ T cells sorted from blood. Subset denoted: CD45RA-negative fraction. This TCR was recovered from a man aged 18-30 years in good health. The CDR3 region has the DNA TGTGCCAGCAGTCCCCTACGGGAAAGCCAAGAGACCCAGTACTTC. It specifies CASSPLRESQETQYF.